This TCR beta chain came from a study of blood T cell repertoires in COVID-19. On the study more broadly: The origin of the acute and convalescent COVID-19 samples was the United States, Italy and Spain. Sources were T cells, B-cell-depleted T cells, or PBMCs; the material itself was cDNA or gDNA.

This CDR3 is built from 14 residues. J was trimmed by 3 bases and V by 5 bases; bases with no gene match: 4. The germline V gene has CDR1 SGHNT and CDR2 YENEEA. As processed by the authors: By means of reference gene primer amplification, nucleated cell counts were estimated. Data came from immunoSEQ multiplex PCR; TCRdb stores just in-frame clones and leaves some out. The V and J calls and the clone size are those of that table, but D and trimming were determined from the DNA. The data contain under 95,000 clones, approximately 86% of them singletons. This clonotype was sampled from a man aged 35 to 55 with acute or convalescent COVID-19. This chain uses TRBV11-3 with TRBJ1-1; 9 positions agree with TRBD1. Sequences were obtained from peripheral blood. The CDR3 DNA follows: TGTGCCAGCAGCCAACGGACAGGGGACACTGAAGCTTTCTTT. Its translation is CASSQRTGDTEAFF.